These 26 T cell receptor beta chains came from one sample sequenced in a study of CD8 T cells in ankylosing spondylitis. The antigens for these receptors are not known. Study-level findings and limits: A TCR beta motif of fewer than ten highly homologous variants seemed to mark ankylosing spondylitis blood.

TCRdb re-analysed the 5' RACE reads in MiXCR, keeping a single row per CDR3 protein. The sample contains roughly 490,000 distinct CDR3 sequences, 5.3% of which appear only once. The sequencing sample was made of blood, either unsorted or a sorted T cell fraction (not recorded which). These receptors all come from a male donor with ankylosing spondylitis.

This clonotype was detected ten times or more. J is TRBJ1-1 and V is TRBV15; D call uncertain. The CDR3 runs to 11 residues. The V end lost 3 bases, the J end lost 6 bases, and 5 bases lay between the germline ends. From germline, CDR1 is LNHNV and CDR2 YYDKDF (reference sequence). The CDR3 loop reads CATSRGPEAFF. CDR3 DNA: TGTGCCACCAGCAGGGGCCCTGAAGCTTTCTTT.

Ten or more counts support this clonotype. The chain combines TRBV11-1 with TRBJ2-1; 9 bases fit TRBD2. Trimming took 5 bases from V and 7 from J; bases not matched to a gene: 9. CDR3 size: 15 residues. Per germline, CDR1 SGHAT and CDR2 FQDESV (reference sequence). The CDR3 DNA reads TGTGCCAGCAGCACCGGGACTAGCCGAAGGAATGAGCAGTTCTTC. Its translation is CASSTGTSRRNEQFF.

The sample holds many counts of this clonotype. This rearrangement joins TRBV7-6 to TRBJ1-2; the match to TRBD1 covers 7 bases. This CDR3 has 16 residues. V trimming: 4 bases; J trimming: 4 bases; junction bases outside the gene matches: 12. Germline V lookup: CDR1 SGHVS, CDR2 FNYEAQ. The CDR3 DNA reads as TGTGCCAGCAGCTCCGGGACAGCAGCCCTTGGCTATGGCTACACCTTC. Protein product: CASSSGTAALGYGYTF.

This clonotype was observed at least ten times. J is TRBJ1-3 and V is TRBV4-3, with D unclear. The CDR3 sequence is 18 residues long. CDR1 is LGHNA and CDR2 is YSLEER in the germline V gene. The V end lost 0 bases, the J end lost 4 bases, and 19 bases lay between the germline ends. The CDR3 protein is CASSQDLAGLARGNTIYF. The CDR3, as DNA: TGCGCCAGCAGCCAAGATCTGGCGGGCTTAGCGAGAGGAAACACCATATATTTT.

This clonotype was found many times. This chain uses TRBV6-5 with TRBJ2-1; TRBD2 is a possible D gene (6 bases). CDR1 is MNHEY and CDR2 is SVGAGI in the germline V gene. The CDR3 totals 15 residues. Trimming removed 0 bases at V and 2 bases at J, with 8 bases between. In DNA form, the CDR3 reads TGTGCCAGCAGTTACTCTGCGGGGCCCTACAATGAGCAGTTCTTC. This sequence encodes CASSYSAGPYNEQFF.

There are many counts of this clonotype. The CDR3 region has the DNA TGTGCCAGCAGCTTAGATCAGACCGGGGAGCTGTTTTTT. Protein sequence: CASSLDQTGELFF. The chain has TRBV7-2 and TRBJ2-2; no firm D call. CDR1 and CDR2 (germline): SGHTA, FQGNSA. The ends were cut back, 1 base at V and 5 bases at J, with 5 bases in the middle. The length of the CDR3 is 13 residues. Variable domain in full (rest from reference TRBV7-2 and TRBJ2-2): GAGVSQSPSNKVTEKGKDVELRCDPISGHTALYWYRQSLGQGLEFLIYFQGNSAPDKSGLPSDRFSAERTGGSVSTLTIQRTQQEDSAVYLCASSLDQTGELFFGEGSRLTVL.

This clonotype has a handful of counts. The chain links TRBV7-2 to TRBJ2-6; 10 bases align to TRBD2. V shed 2 bases and J 0 bases; nucleotides not matched to a gene: 4. Germline CDR1 and CDR2: SGHTA and FQGNSA. CDR3 length equals 18 residues. CDR3 sequence: CASSLSSGRASGANVLTF. The CDR3 DNA reads as TGTGCCAGCAGCTTATCGAGCGGGAGGGCCTCTGGGGCCAACGTCCTGACTTTC.

In this sample, this clonotype turned up many times. In nucleotides, the CDR3 is TGCGCCAGCAGCCAAGACGCCCACAGGGGCTCTGGCTACACCTTC. Translated, it gives CASSQDAHRGSGYTF. The chain recombines TRBV4-3 with TRBJ1-2; 7 bases align to TRBD1. The CDR3 spans 15 residues. Looked up from germline, CDR1 is LGHNA and CDR2 is YSLEER. J lost 7 bases, V lost 0 bases, and 8 bases had no gene match.

This clonotype was seen a few times. This CDR3 is CASSVTEVAFYNEQFF. The CDR3 DNA follows: TGTGCCAGCAGCGTAACTGAGGTAGCCTTCTACAATGAGCAGTTCTTC. This sequence joins TRBV9 and TRBJ2-1; D unclear. V lost 1 base and J lost 3, with 14 bases in between. In germline, CDR1 is SGDLS, CDR2 YYNGEE. CDR3 length equals 16 residues. The full variable domain, its missing parts supplied by reference TRBV9 and TRBJ2-1, is DSGVTQTPKHLITATGQRVTLRCSPRSGDLSVYWYQQSLDQGLQFLIQYYNGEERAKGNILERFSAQQFPDLHSELNLSSLELGDSALYFCASSVTEVAFYNEQFFGPGTRLTVL.

This clonotype was seen repeatedly, ten times or more. The chain recombines TRBV4-3 with TRBJ1-5, with 8 bases lining up with TRBD1. The germline V gene has CDR1 LGHNA and CDR2 YSLEER. After removal of 2 bases from V and 6 bases from J, the junction contained 6 bases not matched to a gene. The CDR3 consists of 15 residues. CDR3 nucleotide sequence: TGCGCCAGCAGCCAAATCACGACAGGGGCTCAGCCCCAGCATTTT. It specifies CASSQITTGAQPQHF.

The chain couples TRBV9 to TRBJ1-1; no clear D. Between the trimmed V and J ends, which lost 4 bases and 4 bases, there was a span of 14 bases. Germline V gene lookup returns CDR1 SGDLS and CDR2 YYNGEE. CDR3 size: 14 residues. CDR3 in DNA: TGTGCCAGCAGCCGAATGGTTGGAGGCACTGAAGCTTTCTTT. It yields the protein CASSRMVGGTEAFF.

This clonotype has at least ten counts. The rearrangement joins TRBV7-9 to TRBJ2-5, with 8 bases that match TRBD1. Per germline, CDR1 SEHNR and CDR2 FQNEAQ (reference sequence). The CDR3 has 16 amino acids. With 5 bases clipped from V and 2 bases from J, the junction kept 10 bases outside the gene matches. The CDR3 DNA reads as TGTGCCAGCAGCCCTACCGGGACAGGTCTTCAAGAGACCCAGTACTTC. As protein: CASSPTGTGLQETQYF.

The table lists this clonotype with many counts. J is TRBJ1-4 and V is TRBV5-1; D gene unclear. Trimming took off 6 bases at V and 1 base at J, with 7 bases between the two ends. The germline gives CDR1 SGHRS, CDR2 YFSETQ. This CDR3 is built from 13 residues. CDR3 nucleotides: TGCGCCAGCACCGGGCAAACTAATGAAAAACTGTTTTTT. Protein product: CASTGQTNEKLFF.

This clonotype was counted at least ten times. The J gene is TRBJ2-5, the V gene TRBV5-1; D remains unclear. Trimming removed 4 bases at V and 2 bases at J, with 15 bases between. In germline, CDR1 is SGHRS, CDR2 YFSETQ. The CDR3 contains 15 residues. CDR3 protein: CASSTGVPGQETQYF. As DNA, the CDR3 is TGCGCCAGCAGCACTGGCGTCCCTGGACAAGAGACCCAGTACTTC.

About this clonotype itself: This may be a read error, as it is one base from a much larger clone. This chain joins TRBV21-1 and TRBJ2-1; the table's D call, TRBD1, has no DNA check behind it. TRBV21-1 is described as a pseudogene. The CDR3 extends over 13 amino acids. The CDR3 DNA reads as TGTGCCAGAGACAGGGGTACTTGCAATGAGCAGTTCTTC. Translation: CARDRGTCNEQFF.

The table lists this clonotype with many counts. The chain employs TRBV20-1 and TRBJ1-2; TRBD1 might be the D (5 bases). Per germline, CDR1 DFQATT and CDR2 SNEGSKA (reference sequence). Trimming stripped 3 bases from V and 4 bases from J, with 15 bases between. The CDR3 covers 14 residues. The CDR3 sequence is CSASPASDTYGYTF. Written as DNA, the CDR3 is TGCAGTGCTAGCCCGGCCTCGGACACCTATGGCTACACCTTC.

This clonotype was found many times. The chain is built from TRBV20-1 and TRBJ1-2; possibly TRBD1 for D (5 bases). The CDR3 length is 12 residues. Germline V lookup: CDR1 DFQATT, CDR2 SNEGSKA (reference sequence). CDR3 nucleotides: TGCAGCGGCCCGGACACCAACTATGGCTACACCTTC. Translated: CSGPDTNYGYTF.

The V and J genes are TRBV24-1 and TRBJ2-6; a weak D match, TRBD1 (6 bases). Germline CDR1 is KGHDR and CDR2 is SFDVKD. Trimming left V 2 bases short and J 2 bases short, with 24 bases between. This CDR3 has 21 residues. CDR3: CATSDSTLQGRDLTGANVLTF. CDR3 DNA: TGTGCCACCAGTGATTCAACCCTACAGGGCAGGGATTTAACTGGGGCCAACGTCCTGACTTTC.

This clonotype was counted at least ten times. The chain employs TRBV7-9 and TRBJ1-3; no reliable D call. This CDR3 is 14 amino acids long. V was shortened by 4 bases and J by 0 bases, with 7 bases between the two germline ends. The germline gives CDR1 SEHNR, CDR2 FQNEAQ (reference sequence). CDR3 sequence (DNA): TGTGCCAGCAGCTACTCAGGCTCTGGAAACACCATATATTTT. As protein: CASSYSGSGNTIYF.

Many counts were recorded for this clonotype. This chain links TRBV12-3 or TRBV12-4 with TRBJ2-7; D assignment may be TRBD1 or TRBD2 (5 bases each). The length of the CDR3 is 15 residues. The V end was cut by 1 base, the J end by 4 bases, with 14 bases between. In DNA form, the CDR3 reads TGTGCCAGCAGTTTAGGAGGGACGGTAAATTACGAGCAGTACTTC. It encodes CASSLGGTVNYEQYF.

Many counts were recorded for this clonotype. The chain recombines TRBV7-9 with TRBJ2-5, with no clear D. Trimming removed 4 bases at V and 0 bases at J, with 18 bases between. CDR3 length: 17 amino acids. From germline, CDR1 is SEHNR and CDR2 FQNEAQ (reference sequence). The CDR3 is CASSSPRLNRYQETQYF. CDR3 DNA: TGTGCCAGCAGCTCCCCCCGGCTCAACCGGTACCAAGAGACCCAGTACTTC.

The chain has TRBV4-3 and TRBJ2-1, with 7 nucleotides matching TRBD1. The trim removed 0 bases at V and 5 bases at J, leaving 10 bases unmatched. The CDR3 has 17 amino acids. Germline CDR1 is LGHNA and CDR2 is YSLEER. The CDR3 is CASSQEARDSLNNEQFF. The CDR3 DNA reads as TGCGCCAGCAGCCAAGAGGCACGGGACAGCCTAAACAATGAGCAGTTCTTC.

The chain recombines TRBV5-1 with TRBJ2-1, with 11 bases matching TRBD2. Per the germline V gene, CDR1 is SGHRS and CDR2 is YFSETQ. The CDR3 loop spans 15 amino acids. V lost 5 bases to trimming and J lost 6 bases; unmatched junction nucleotides: 7. The CDR3 spells CASSGSSGGPNEQFF. The CDR3 DNA is TGCGCCAGCAGTGGGTCTAGCGGGGGGCCCAATGAGCAGTTCTTC.

The sample holds many counts of this clonotype. The chain employs TRBV20-1 and TRBJ1-6, with a tentative D call TRBD1 (5 bases). Deletions cut 3 bases from V and 8 bases from J, with 11 bases between. The CDR3 runs 13 residues. CDR1 and CDR2 (germline): DFQATT, SNEGSKA (reference sequence). The CDR3 loop is CSASPRVYSPLHF. DNA for the CDR3: TGCAGTGCTAGTCCCAGGGTGTATTCACCCCTCCACTTT.

This clonotype appeared many times. The genes are TRBV28 and TRBJ2-1; the D gene could be TRBD1 or TRBD2 (5 bases each). Between the trimmed V and J ends, which lost 4 bases and 4 bases, there was a span of 8 bases. CDR1 and CDR2 (germline): MDHEN, SYDVKM. CDR3 length: 13 residues. CDR3: CASSWDRYNEQFF. The CDR3 nucleotides read TGTGCCAGCAGTTGGGACCGGTACAATGAGCAGTTCTTC. Complete variable domain (other parts from reference TRBV28 and TRBJ2-1): DVKVTQSSRYLVKRTGEKVFLECVQDMDHENMFWYRQDPGLGLRLIYFSYDVKMKEKGDIPEGYSVSREKKERFSLILESASTNQTSMYLCASSWDRYNEQFFGPGTRLTVL.

This chain joins TRBV5-1 and TRBJ2-4; TRBD1 agrees at 9 bases. After removal of 4 bases from V and 7 bases from J, the junction contained 9 bases not matched to a gene. Germline V gives CDR1 SGHRS, CDR2 YFSETQ. CDR3 length equals 15 residues. CDR3 bases: TGCGCCAGCAGCCCCTATTCCGGGACAGGGAACATTCAGTACTTC. Translated: CASSPYSGTGNIQYF.